The subject of this entry is one T cell receptor (beta chain). The antigen is unknown. Peripheral blood and lesional scalp punch biopsies came from alopecia areata patients. The sample originates from a study of CD8+ T cells in alopecia areata. In each case, RNA was isolated and then reverse transcribed into cDNA as the sequencing template. The assay was immunoSEQ multiplex PCR, and TCRdb's table has in-frame clones only and misses some. Of 65,000 to 95,000 clones detected, approximately 50% appear once; the ten largest clones hold just over 5.5%. General study findings and limits: It was lesional scalp, especially alopecia totalis/universalis, that showed higher clonality than normal scalp.

The V and J ends lost 0 bases and 5 bases respectively, with 8 bases between them. The germline CDR1 and CDR2 sequences are LGHNA and YSLEER. The CDR3 loop spans 14 amino acids. The sequencing input was NKG2D-high CD8+ T cells sorted from blood. This chain joins TRBV4-3 and TRBJ1-5, with a possible D match to TRBD1 (5 bases). This sequence was found in a human donor with alopecia areata. CDR3 sequence: CASSQDIGDQPQHF. The CDR3 DNA reads as TGCGCCAGCAGCCAAGATATAGGGGATCAGCCCCAGCATTTT.